This T cell receptor beta chain was observed in a study of shared clonotypes between healthy human individuals. Clones were sequenced by immunoSEQ multiplex PCR, and TCRdb holds only the in-frame ones, with some missing. The sample records some 1,400,000 clones, around 97% being singletons. The ends were cut back, 2 bases at V and 0 bases at J, with 13 bases in the middle. Germline assignment: CDR1 PRHDT and CDR2 FYEKMQ (reference sequence). The CDR3 sequence is 16 residues long. Partitioning of CD4+ cells yielded a CD45RA+ naive subset and a CD45RA-negative memory subset. Input material: naive CD4+ T cells sorted from blood. The subset is: CD45RA+ positively selected. The TCR originated in a young man in good health. The gene calls are TRBV13 and TRBJ1-2, with D unresolved. The CDR3 DNA reads TGTGCCAGCAGCTTAATCGGACTTGAATCTAACTATGGCTACACCTTC. Its protein product is CASSLIGLESNYGYTF.